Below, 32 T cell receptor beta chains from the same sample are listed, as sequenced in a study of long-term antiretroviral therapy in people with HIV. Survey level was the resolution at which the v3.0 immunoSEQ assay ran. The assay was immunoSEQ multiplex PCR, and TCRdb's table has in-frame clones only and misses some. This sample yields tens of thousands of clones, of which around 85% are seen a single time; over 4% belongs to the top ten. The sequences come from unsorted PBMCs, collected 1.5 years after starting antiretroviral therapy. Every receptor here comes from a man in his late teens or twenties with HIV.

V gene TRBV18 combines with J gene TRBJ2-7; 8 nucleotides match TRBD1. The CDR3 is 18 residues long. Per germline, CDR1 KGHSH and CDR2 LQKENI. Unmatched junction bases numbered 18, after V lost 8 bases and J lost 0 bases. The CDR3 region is CASTINPPQGANSYEQYF. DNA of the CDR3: TGTGCCAGCACTATAAACCCCCCCCAGGGGGCCAACTCCTACGAGCAGTACTTC.

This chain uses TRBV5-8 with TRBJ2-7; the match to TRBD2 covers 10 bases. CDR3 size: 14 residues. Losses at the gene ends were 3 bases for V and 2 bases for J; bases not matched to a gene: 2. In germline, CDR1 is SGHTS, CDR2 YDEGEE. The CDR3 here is CASSWTSGTYEQYF. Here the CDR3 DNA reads TGTGCCAGCAGCTGGACTAGCGGAACCTACGAGCAGTACTTC.

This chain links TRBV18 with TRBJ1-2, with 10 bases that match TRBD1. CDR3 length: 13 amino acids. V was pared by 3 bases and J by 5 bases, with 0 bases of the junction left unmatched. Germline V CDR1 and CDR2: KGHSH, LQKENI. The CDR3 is CASSPGQGYGYTF. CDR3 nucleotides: TGTGCCAGCTCACCGGGACAGGGGTATGGCTACACCTTC. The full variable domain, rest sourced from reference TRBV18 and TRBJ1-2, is NAGVMQNPRHLVRRRGQEARLRCSPMKGHSHVYWYRQLPEEGLKFMVYLQKENIIDESGMPKERFSAEFPKEGPSILRIQQVVRGDSAAYFCASSPGQGYGYTFGSGTRLTVV.

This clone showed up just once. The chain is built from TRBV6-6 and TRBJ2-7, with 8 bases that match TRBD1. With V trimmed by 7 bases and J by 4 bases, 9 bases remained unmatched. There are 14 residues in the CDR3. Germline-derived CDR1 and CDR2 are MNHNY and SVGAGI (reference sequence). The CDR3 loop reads CASNRRTGIYEQYF. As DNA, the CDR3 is TGTGCCAGCAACCGAAGGACAGGGATTTACGAGCAGTACTTC.

CDR3 sequence: CASSLSDTQYF. The DNA for the CDR3 is TGTGCCAGCAGCTTATCAGATACGCAGTATTTT. The gene calls are TRBV7-8 and TRBJ2-3; D unresolved. Trimming left V 2 bases short and J 4 bases short, with 1 base between. This CDR3 is 11 amino acids long. Per the germline V gene, CDR1 is SGHVS and CDR2 is FQNEAQ.

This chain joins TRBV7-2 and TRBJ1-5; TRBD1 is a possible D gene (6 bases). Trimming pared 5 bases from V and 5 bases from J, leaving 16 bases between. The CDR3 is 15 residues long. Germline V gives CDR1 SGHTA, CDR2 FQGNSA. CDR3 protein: CASSPLGGAHQPQHF. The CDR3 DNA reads TGTGCCAGCAGCCCCCTGGGGGGCGCGCATCAGCCCCAGCATTTT. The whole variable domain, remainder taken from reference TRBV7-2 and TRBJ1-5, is GAGVSQSPSNKVTEKGKDVELRCDPISGHTALYWYRQSLGQGLEFLIYFQGNSAPDKSGLPSDRFSAERTGGSVSTLTIQRTQQEDSAVYLCASSPLGGAHQPQHFGDGTRLSIL.

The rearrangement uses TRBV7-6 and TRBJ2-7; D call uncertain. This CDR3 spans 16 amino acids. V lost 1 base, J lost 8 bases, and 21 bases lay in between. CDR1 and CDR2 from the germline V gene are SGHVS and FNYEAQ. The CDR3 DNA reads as TGTGCCAGCAGCTTAGGCACTACCTCGGTGGCAGCTCAGCAGTACTTC. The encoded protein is CASSLGTTSVAAQQYF.

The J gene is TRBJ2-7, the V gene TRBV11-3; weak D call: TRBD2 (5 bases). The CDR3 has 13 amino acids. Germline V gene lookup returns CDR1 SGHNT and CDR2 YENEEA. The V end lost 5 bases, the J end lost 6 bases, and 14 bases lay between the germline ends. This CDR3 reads CASSPGTTREQYF. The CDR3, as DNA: TGTGCCAGCAGCCCGGGAACCACTCGCGAGCAGTACTTC.

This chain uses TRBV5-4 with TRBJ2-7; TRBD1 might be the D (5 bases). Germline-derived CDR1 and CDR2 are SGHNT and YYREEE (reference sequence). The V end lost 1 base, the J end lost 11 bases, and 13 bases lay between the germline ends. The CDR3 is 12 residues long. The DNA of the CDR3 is TGTGCCAGCAGCTTGTGGCAGGGTCAGGAGTACTTC. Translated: CASSLWQGQEYF.

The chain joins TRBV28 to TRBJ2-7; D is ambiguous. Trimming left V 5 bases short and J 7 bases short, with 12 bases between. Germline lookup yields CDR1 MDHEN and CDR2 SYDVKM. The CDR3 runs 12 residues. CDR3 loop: CASSVLREEQYF. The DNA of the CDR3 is TGTGCCAGCAGTGTCCTTCGTGAAGAGCAGTACTTC.

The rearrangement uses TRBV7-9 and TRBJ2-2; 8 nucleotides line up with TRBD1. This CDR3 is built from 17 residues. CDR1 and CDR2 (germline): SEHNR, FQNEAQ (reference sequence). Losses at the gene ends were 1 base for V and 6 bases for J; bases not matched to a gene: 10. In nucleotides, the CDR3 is TGTGCCAGCAGCTTAGTGTGGTTGGGACAGGACGCCGGGGAGCTGTTTTTT. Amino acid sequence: CASSLVWLGQDAGELFF.

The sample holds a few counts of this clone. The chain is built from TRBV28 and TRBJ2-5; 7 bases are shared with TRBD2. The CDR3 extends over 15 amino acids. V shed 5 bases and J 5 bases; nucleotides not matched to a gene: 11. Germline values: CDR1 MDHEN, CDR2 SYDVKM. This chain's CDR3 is CASSTPTSARETQYF. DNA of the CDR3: TGTGCCAGCAGTACACCCACTAGCGCCCGGGAGACCCAGTACTTC.

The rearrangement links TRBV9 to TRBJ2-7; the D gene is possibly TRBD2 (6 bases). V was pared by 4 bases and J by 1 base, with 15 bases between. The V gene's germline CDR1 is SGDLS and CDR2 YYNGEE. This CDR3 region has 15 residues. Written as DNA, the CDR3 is TGTGCCAGCAGCCTGACGGGGGACGGGTCCTACGAGCAGTACTTC. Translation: CASSLTGDGSYEQYF.

The CDR3 loop is CASSLGQGPAHF. CDR3 sequence (DNA): TGTGCCAGCAGTTTAGGGCAGGGCCCCGCGCATTTT. This chain joins TRBV28 and TRBJ1-5, with D possibly matching TRBD1 (5 bases). Looked up from germline, CDR1 is MDHEN and CDR2 is SYDVKM. This CDR3 region has 12 residues. V gave up 2 bases and J gave up 15 bases, with 14 bases separating them. The entire variable domain, with the rest obtained from reference TRBV28 and TRBJ1-5, is as follows: DVKVTQSSRYLVKRTGEKVFLECVQDMDHENMFWYRQDPGLGLRLIYFSYDVKMKEKGDIPEGYSVSREKKERFSLILESASTNQTSMYLCASSLGQGPAHFGDGTRLSIL.

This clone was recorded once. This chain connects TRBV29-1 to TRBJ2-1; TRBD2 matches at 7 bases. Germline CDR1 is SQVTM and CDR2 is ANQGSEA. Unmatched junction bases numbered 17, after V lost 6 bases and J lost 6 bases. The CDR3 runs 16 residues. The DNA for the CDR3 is TGCAGCGTCGGTACTGGGGGACTACAGATGCGCAATGAGCAGTTCTTC. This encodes CSVGTGGLQMRNEQFF.

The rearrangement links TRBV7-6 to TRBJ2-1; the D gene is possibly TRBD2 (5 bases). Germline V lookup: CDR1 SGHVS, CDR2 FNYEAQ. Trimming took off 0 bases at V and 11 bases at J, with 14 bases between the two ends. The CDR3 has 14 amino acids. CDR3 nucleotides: TGTGCCAGCAGCTTAGCGGGAGCCGCTAGGAAGCAGTTCTTC. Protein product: CASSLAGAARKQFF.

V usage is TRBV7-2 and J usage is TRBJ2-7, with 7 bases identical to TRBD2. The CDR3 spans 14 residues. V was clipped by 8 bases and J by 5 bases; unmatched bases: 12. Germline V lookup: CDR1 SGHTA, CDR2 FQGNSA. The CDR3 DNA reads TGTGCCAGCTCCCTACAGGCGGGAGCAAACGAGCAGTACTTC. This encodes CASSLQAGANEQYF.

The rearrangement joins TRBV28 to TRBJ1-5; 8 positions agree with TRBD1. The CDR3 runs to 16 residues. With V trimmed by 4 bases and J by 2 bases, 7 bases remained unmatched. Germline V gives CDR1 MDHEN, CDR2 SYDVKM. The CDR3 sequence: CASSSPQGAGNQPQHF. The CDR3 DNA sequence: TGTGCCAGCAGTTCCCCCCAGGGGGCGGGCAATCAGCCCCAGCATTTT. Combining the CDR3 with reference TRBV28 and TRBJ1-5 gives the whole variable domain DVKVTQSSRYLVKRTGEKVFLECVQDMDHENMFWYRQDPGLGLRLIYFSYDVKMKEKGDIPEGYSVSREKKERFSLILESASTNQTSMYLCASSSPQGAGNQPQHFGDGTRLSIL.

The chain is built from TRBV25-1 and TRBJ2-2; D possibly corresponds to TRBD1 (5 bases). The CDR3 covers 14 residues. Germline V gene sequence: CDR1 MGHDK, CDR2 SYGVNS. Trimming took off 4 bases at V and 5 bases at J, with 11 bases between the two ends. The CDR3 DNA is TGTGCCAGCAGTGGCGCAGGGAATACCGGGGAGCTGTTTTTT. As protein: CASSGAGNTGELFF.

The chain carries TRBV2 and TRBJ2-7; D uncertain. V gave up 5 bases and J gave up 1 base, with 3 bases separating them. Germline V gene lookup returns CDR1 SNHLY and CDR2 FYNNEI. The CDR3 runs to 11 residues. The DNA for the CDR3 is TGTGCCAGCAGTACTTCCTACGAGCAGTACTTC. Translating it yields CASSTSYEQYF.

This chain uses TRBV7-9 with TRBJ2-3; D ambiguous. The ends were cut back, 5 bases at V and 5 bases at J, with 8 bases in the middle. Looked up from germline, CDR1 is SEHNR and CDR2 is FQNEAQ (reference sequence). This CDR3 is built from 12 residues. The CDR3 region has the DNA TGTGCCAGCAGCCATGGGCGAGATACGCAGTATTTT. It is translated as CASSHGRDTQYF.

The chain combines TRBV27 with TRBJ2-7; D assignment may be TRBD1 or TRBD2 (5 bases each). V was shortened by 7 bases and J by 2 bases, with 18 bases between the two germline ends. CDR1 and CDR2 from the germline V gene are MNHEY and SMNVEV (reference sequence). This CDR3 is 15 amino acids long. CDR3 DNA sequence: TGTGCCAGCACCTTGTTTGGGGGACGGACCTACGAGCAGTACTTC. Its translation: CASTLFGGRTYEQYF.

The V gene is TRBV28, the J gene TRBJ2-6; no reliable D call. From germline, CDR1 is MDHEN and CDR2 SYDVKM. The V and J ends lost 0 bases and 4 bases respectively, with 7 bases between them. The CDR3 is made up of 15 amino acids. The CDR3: CASSLWGSGANVLTF. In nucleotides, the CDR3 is TGTGCCAGCAGTTTATGGGGATCCGGGGCCAACGTCCTGACTTTC.

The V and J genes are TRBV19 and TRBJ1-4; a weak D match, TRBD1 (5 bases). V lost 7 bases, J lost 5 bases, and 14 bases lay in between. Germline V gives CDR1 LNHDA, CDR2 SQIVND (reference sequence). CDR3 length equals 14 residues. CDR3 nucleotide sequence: TGTGCCAGTAATAAGAGGGACCTGAATGAAAAACTGTTTTTT. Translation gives CASNKRDLNEKLFF.

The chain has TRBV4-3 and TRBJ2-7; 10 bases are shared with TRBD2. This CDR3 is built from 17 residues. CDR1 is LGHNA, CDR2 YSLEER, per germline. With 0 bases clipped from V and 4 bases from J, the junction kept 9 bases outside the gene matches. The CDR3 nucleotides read TGCGCCAGCAGCCAAGATACCGCACTAGCGGGACGGTACGAGCAGTACTTC. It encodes CASSQDTALAGRYEQYF.

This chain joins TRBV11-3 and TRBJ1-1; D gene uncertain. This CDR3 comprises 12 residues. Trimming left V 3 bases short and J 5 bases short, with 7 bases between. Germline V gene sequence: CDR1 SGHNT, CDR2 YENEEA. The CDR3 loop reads CASSFGKTEAFF. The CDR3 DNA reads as TGTGCCAGCAGCTTCGGTAAAACTGAAGCTTTCTTT.

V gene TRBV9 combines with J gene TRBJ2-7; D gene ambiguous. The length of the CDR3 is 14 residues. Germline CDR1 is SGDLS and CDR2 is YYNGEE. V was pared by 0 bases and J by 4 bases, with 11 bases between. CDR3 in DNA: TGTGCCAGCAGCGTAGATCAGAGTCGGTACGAGCAGTACTTC. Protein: CASSVDQSRYEQYF.

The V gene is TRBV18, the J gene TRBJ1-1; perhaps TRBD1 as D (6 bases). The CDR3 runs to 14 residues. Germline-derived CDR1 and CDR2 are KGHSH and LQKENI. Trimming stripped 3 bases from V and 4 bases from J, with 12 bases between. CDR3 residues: CASSPDRSGTEAFF. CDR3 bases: TGTGCCAGCTCACCCGACAGGTCAGGCACTGAAGCTTTCTTT.

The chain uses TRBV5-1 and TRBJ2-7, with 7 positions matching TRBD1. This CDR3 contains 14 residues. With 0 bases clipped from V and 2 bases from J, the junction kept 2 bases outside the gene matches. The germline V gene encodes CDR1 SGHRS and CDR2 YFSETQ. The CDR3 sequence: CASSLGQGAYEQYF. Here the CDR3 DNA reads TGCGCCAGCAGCTTGGGGCAGGGGGCCTACGAGCAGTACTTC. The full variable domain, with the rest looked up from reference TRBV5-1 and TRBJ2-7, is KAGVTQTPRYLIKTRGQQVTLSCSPISGHRSVSWYQQTPGQGLQFLFEYFSETQRNKGNFPGRFSGRQFSNSRSEMNVSTLELGDSALYLCASSLGQGAYEQYFGPGTRLTVT.

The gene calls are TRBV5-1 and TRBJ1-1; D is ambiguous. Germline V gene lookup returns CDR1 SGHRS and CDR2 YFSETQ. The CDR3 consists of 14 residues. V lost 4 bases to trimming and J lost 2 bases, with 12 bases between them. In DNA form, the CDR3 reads TGCGCCAGCAGCCCTCGACCTAGTAACACTGAAGCTTTCTTT. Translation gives CASSPRPSNTEAFF.

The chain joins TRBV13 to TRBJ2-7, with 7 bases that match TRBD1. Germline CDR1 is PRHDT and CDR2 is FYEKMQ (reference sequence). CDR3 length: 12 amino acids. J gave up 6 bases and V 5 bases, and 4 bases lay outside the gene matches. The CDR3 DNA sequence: TGTGCCAGCAGCGCCAGGGACAGCGAGCAGTACTTC. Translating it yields CASSARDSEQYF.

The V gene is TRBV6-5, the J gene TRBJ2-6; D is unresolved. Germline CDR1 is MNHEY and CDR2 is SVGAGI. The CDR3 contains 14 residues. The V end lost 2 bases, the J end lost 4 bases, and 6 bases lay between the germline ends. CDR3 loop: CASSYAPGANVLTF. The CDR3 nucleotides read TGTGCCAGCAGTTACGCTCCGGGGGCCAACGTCCTGACTTTC.